The 15 T cell receptor beta chains listed next were all sequenced from one sample in a study of CD8 T cells in Susac syndrome. It was with random hexamers that roughly 0.45 to 1 ug RNA was reverse transcribed. One entry per CDR3 protein, called by TCRdb with MiXCR from the immunoSEQ multiplex PCR reads. The profile covers about 120,000 distinct CDR3 sequences, with 85% to 95% appearing a single time and about 0.096% taken by the ten largest. The specimen was CD4+ T cells from PBMCs. Every receptor here comes from a human donor with multiple sclerosis.

The rearrangement links TRBV12-3 or TRBV12-4 to TRBJ1-6; 9 bases align to TRBD1. V shed 5 bases and J 9 bases; nucleotides not matched to a gene: 2. This CDR3 is built from 13 residues. The CDR3 spells CASSTGGFSPLHF. The CDR3 bases are TGTGCCAGCAGTACAGGGGGCTTTTCACCCCTCCACTTT.

This chain connects TRBV6-6 to TRBJ1-1; possible D gene TRBD1, 5 bases. The CDR3 extends over 15 amino acids. V dropped 8 bases and J dropped 0 bases, with 16 bases sitting between them. In germline, CDR1 is MNHNY, CDR2 SVGAGI (reference sequence). DNA for the CDR3: TGTGCCAGCTCCCCCGGGGCGTTTATGAACACTGAAGCTTTCTTT. Its translation is CASSPGAFMNTEAFF.

The V gene is TRBV3-1, the J gene TRBJ2-2; possibly TRBD1 for D (6 bases). V lost 3 bases and J 5 bases, leaving 16 bases between the germline ends. Germline assignment: CDR1 LGHDT and CDR2 YNNKEL (reference sequence). This CDR3 has 16 residues. The CDR3 DNA reads as TGTGCCAGCAGCCAGCCTACAGGGATGGGAACCGGGGAGCTGTTTTTT. Translated, it gives CASSQPTGMGTGELFF.

The chain uses TRBV11-2 and TRBJ1-3; maybe TRBD1 (6 bases). CDR3 length: 18 residues. The V end was cut by 1 base, the J end by 0 bases, with 16 bases between. Germline CDR1 and CDR2: SGHAT and FQNNGV. CDR3 DNA: TGTGCCAGCAGCTTAGCCCAGGCAGGGGCTTACTCTGGAAACACCATATATTTT. This sequence encodes CASSLAQAGAYSGNTIYF.

The chain joins TRBV15 to TRBJ1-2; D unclear. V gave up 5 bases and J gave up 4 bases, with 14 bases separating them. The CDR3 runs to 14 residues. Germline V gene lookup returns CDR1 LNHNV and CDR2 YYDKDF (reference sequence). CDR3 in DNA: TGTGCCACCAGCCCTGTCGGGCAAGTCTATGGCTACACCTTC. It encodes CATSPVGQVYGYTF.

This sequence joins TRBV30 and TRBJ2-6; 9 bases line up with TRBD1. Germline V gene sequence: CDR1 GTSNPN, CDR2 SVGIG (reference sequence). The CDR3 spans 18 residues. After removal of 1 base from V and 0 bases from J, the junction contained 7 bases not matched to a gene. The CDR3 coding sequence is TGTGCCTGGAGTGGGGACAGGGAAAAAAGCTCTGGGGCCAACGTCCTGACTTTC. Translated, it gives CAWSGDREKSSGANVLTF.

This clonotype was seen a single time. The chain has TRBV5-1 and TRBJ2-7, with D unresolved. The V gene lost 0 bases and the J gene lost 0 bases, with 10 bases spanning the gap. The germline V gene encodes CDR1 SGHRS and CDR2 YFSETQ. This CDR3 contains 15 residues. The CDR3 coding sequence is TGCGCCAGCAGCTTGGAGGCCGGATCCTCCTACGAGCAGTACTTC. It translates to CASSLEAGSSYEQYF.

V is TRBV12-3 or TRBV12-4 and J is TRBJ2-5; possible D gene TRBD2, 5 bases. CDR3 length: 12 amino acids. The ends were cut back, 8 bases at V and 4 bases at J, with 11 bases in the middle. This CDR3 is CASWRVGETQYF. DNA for the CDR3: TGTGCCAGCTGGCGGGTTGGAGAGACCCAGTACTTC.

The V and J genes are TRBV9 and TRBJ1-2; 9 bases map to TRBD1. There are 19 residues in the CDR3. V shed 0 bases, J shed 2 bases, and the junction held 14 bases outside the gene matches. Germline CDR1 and CDR2: SGDLS and YYNGEE. CDR3 nucleotide sequence: TGTGCCAGCAGCGTAGGAAGAAGGGGACAGGGCGCGATCAACTATGGCTACACCTTC. Translating it yields CASSVGRRGQGAINYGYTF.

The rearrangement uses TRBV19 and TRBJ2-3; D remains ambiguous. V gave up 3 bases and J gave up 0 bases, with 7 bases separating them. Germline V gene lookup returns CDR1 LNHDA and CDR2 SQIVND (reference sequence). The CDR3 loop spans 14 amino acids. Here the CDR3 reads CASSIGFSTDTQYF. The DNA for the CDR3 is TGTGCCAGTAGTATTGGATTTAGCACAGATACGCAGTATTTT.

This chain uses TRBV30 with TRBJ1-1; the D is unclear. The CDR3 contains 13 residues. V lost 7 bases to trimming and J lost 8 bases, with 20 bases between them. CDR1 and CDR2 (germline): GTSNPN, SVGIG (reference sequence). CDR3 in DNA: TGTGCCTTGGATCAGCGTCGCAGGTCCGAAGCTTTCTTT. This sequence encodes CALDQRRRSEAFF.

This chain connects TRBV30 to TRBJ2-7; D uncertain. CDR3 length: 13 amino acids. Trimming cost V 0 bases and J 3 bases, with 9 bases left between them. Germline V gives CDR1 GTSNPN, CDR2 SVGIG (reference sequence). CDR3 nucleotide sequence: TGTGCCTGGAGTGTACTCCCCGTCTACGAGCAGTACTTC. Its protein product is CAWSVLPVYEQYF.

DNA for the CDR3: TGTGCCATCAGTGGAGGCGCAGTACTAAACAAAGGAGGGGAGACCCAGTACTTC. The encoded protein is CAISGGAVLNKGGETQYF. This chain uses TRBV10-3 with TRBJ2-5; D may be TRBD2 (6 bases). Germline V lookup: CDR1 ENHRY, CDR2 SYGVKD. V lost 4 bases, J lost 5 bases, and 26 bases lay in between. This CDR3 contains 18 residues.

V is TRBV7-8 and J is TRBJ1-6; a possible D gene is TRBD1 (5 bases). The germline V and J ends were trimmed by 5 bases and 9 bases, with 14 bases remaining between them. The CDR3 contains 14 residues. The germline V gene has CDR1 SGHVS and CDR2 FQNEAQ. Written as DNA, the CDR3 is TGTGCCAGCAGCCCGGCGGCCGGGGGTTCACCCCTCCACTTT. As protein: CASSPAAGGSPLHF.

The V and J genes are TRBV7-9 and TRBJ1-5, with 10 bases fitting TRBD1. This CDR3 has 16 amino acids. The V segment lost 5 bases and the J segment 2 bases; nucleotides outside the gene matches: 6. The germline CDR1 and CDR2 sequences are SEHNR and FQNEAQ (reference sequence). In nucleotides, the CDR3 is TGTGCCAGCAGCCCCCTCGGGACAGGGGGCAATCAGCCCCAGCATTTT. Translating it yields CASSPLGTGGNQPQHF.